This T cell receptor beta chain was identified in a study of T cell responses to AZD1222 COVID-19 vaccine. The overall study: Pooled samples include second doses given at about 4 or 12 weeks.

Produced via immunoSEQ multiplex PCR; TCRdb's table is partial and in-frame only. This sample yields 80,000 or so clones, of which around nine tenths are seen a single time; roughly 1.6% belongs to the top ten. Findings and limits, study-wide: An increase in Spike-specific TCR breadth and depth was observed after two AZD1222 doses. Recipients of AZD1222 seropositive at baseline numbered only six or seven.

This CDR3 is 17 amino acids long. Per the germline V gene, CDR1 is LNHDA and CDR2 is SQIVND (reference sequence). V shed 5 bases, J shed 6 bases, and the junction held 10 bases outside the gene matches. As concerns this clone: No antigen is known for it.

This TCR came from an adult in good health. Sequenced here: peripheral blood, sampled on day 0 of AZD1222 vaccination. The gene calls are TRBV19 and TRBJ2-1, with 13 bases lining up with TRBD2. The CDR3 loop reads CASSARTSGRVRNEQFF. The DNA for the CDR3 is TGTGCCAGTAGTGCCAGGACTAGCGGGAGAGTACGCAATGAGCAGTTCTTC. The complete variable domain, with remaining parts taken from reference TRBV19 and TRBJ2-1, reads DGGITQSPKYLFRKEGQNVTLSCEQNLNHDAMYWYRQDPGQGLRLIYYSQIVNDFQKGDIAEGYSVSREKKESFPLTVTSAQKNPTAFYLCASSARTSGRVRNEQFFGPGTRLTVL.